The clone carrying this TCR beta chain showed up just a few times. Antigen specificity is unknown. One end of the junction varies from germline; a read error may be responsible. These data are taken from a study of breast tumors, draining lymph nodes, adjacent tissues. This CDR3 is 17 amino acids long. Germline loops: CDR1 SGHTA, CDR2 FQGNSA. TCRdb ran MiXCR on the multiplex PCR reads and lists one entry per CDR3 protein. The sample has tens of thousands of distinct CDR3 sequences, more than 25% seen once; the top ten hold over 8%. The lymph nodes were axillary draining lymph nodes from breast cancer patients. General study points: Findings are consistent with lymph node origin and intratumoral expansion of most tumor T cells. Tumor repertoires ranked between lymph nodes and nontumor tissue in diversity, with V and J gene preferences. Data only fit, rather than demonstrated, lymph node origin of most tumor T cells.

Specimen: axillary lymph node tissue. The J gene is TRBJ2-3, the V gene TRBV7-2, with TRBD2 as a possible D gene (5 bases). This clonotype was sampled from a female donor with breast cancer. Some clones in this sample may be carry-over from other donors' samples. CDR3 DNA sequence: TGTGCCAGCAGCTTAGCATCGGTTCGGGCGGGCACAGATCCGCAGTATTTT. This encodes CASSLASVRAGTDPQYF.